This T cell receptor (beta chain) was captured in a study of control samples from healthy donors and cancer patients. Sequencing used immunoSEQ multiplex PCR; TCRdb keeps in-frame clones, though not all of them. The sample includes 150,000 to 200,000 clones, just under 95% of them seen just once. The CDR3 runs to 14 residues. Germline values: CDR1 SQVTM, CDR2 ANQGSEA. V was clipped by 5 bases and J by 1 base; unmatched bases: 5. Input material: blood. The chain links TRBV29-1 to TRBJ2-1, with 7 positions matching TRBD2. This sequence was found in a woman aged 40 to 50 in good health. The CDR3, as DNA: TGCAGCGTTCAGATCGGGGGGTCCTACAATGAGCAGTTCTTC. Translating it yields CSVQIGGSYNEQFF.